This TCR beta chain was recorded in a study of shared clonotypes between healthy human individuals. Study findings and constraints: Generation probabilities of non-shared clonotypes were lower (relative to those shared by all four donors).

Turning to this clone: What it binds is unknown.

Naive CD8 cells, CD45RO-negative and positively selected for CCR7, excluded terminally differentiated effector memory CD45RA+ cells. Donors had no recently reported acute infections or vaccinations and were HIV-negative. Deep-level running was used for the assay. Assay used: immunoSEQ multiplex PCR; TCRdb lists only in-frame clones, some missing. In the table there are 2 million or so clones, roughly 95% of which are singletons. Germline lookup yields CDR1 LGHNA and CDR2 YSLEER. This CDR3 is 16 amino acids long. The V gene end was trimmed by 0 bases and the J gene end by 4 bases; junction bases not matched to a gene: 6.

This rearrangement joins TRBV4-3 to TRBJ2-7; 10 nucleotides align to TRBD1. The source is a man aged 18-30 years in good health. Sequencing was performed on naive CD8+ T cells sorted from blood. The CDR3 DNA is TGCGCCAGCAGCCAAGATCAAGGGACAGGGGTGTACGAGCAGTACTTC. It specifies CASSQDQGTGVYEQYF.